The sequence of this T cell receptor (beta chain) was determined in a study of blood T cell repertoires in COVID-19. About the research overall: Sites in the United States, Italy and Spain provided acute and convalescent COVID-19 samples.

There are 15 residues in the CDR3. V lost 0 bases, J lost 1 base, and 10 bases lay in between. Germline assignment: CDR1 SGHRS and CDR2 YFSETQ. In the study's own analysis: From reference gene primer amplification, estimates of nucleated cell counts were derived. The method was immunoSEQ multiplex PCR; TCRdb's version includes in-frame clones alone and lacks a portion of them. The DNA gave D and trimming, while V, J and clone size come from that table. The data hold over 350,000 clones, with 88% observed a single time. Participant age was about 18 to 89 years, and participants resided in around 24 US areas.

The TCR was taken from a woman younger than 45 with acute COVID-19. The chain uses TRBV5-1 and TRBJ1-2; D unresolved. Sequenced sample: PBMCs or T cells enriched from blood (not recorded which). The DNA of the CDR3 is TGCGCCAGCAGCTTGGCTCCCCTCCTTAACTATGGCTACACCTTC. Amino acid sequence: CASSLAPLLNYGYTF. The full variable domain, with the rest looked up from reference TRBV5-1 and TRBJ1-2, is KAGVTQTPRYLIKTRGQQVTLSCSPISGHRSVSWYQQTPGQGLQFLFEYFSETQRNKGNFPGRFSGRQFSNSRSEMNVSTLELGDSALYLCASSLAPLLNYGYTFGSGTRLTVV.